The 27 T cell receptor beta chains listed next were all sequenced from one sample in a study of T cells in Graves' hyperthyroidism and ophthalmopathy. From RNA transcripts, TCR beta CDR3 regions were amplified. Researchers ran a first-round RT-PCR on the TCR CDR3 using the HTBI primer set. TCRdb ran MiXCR on the multiplex PCR reads and lists one entry per CDR3 protein. The top ten clones hold approximately 5.3% of a sample with a few hundred thousand distinct CDR3 sequences, roughly 15% of them seen once. The sequenced material came from blood. The receptors derive from a woman aged 18-29 years with Graves' hyperthyroidism.

V is TRBV6-2 or TRBV6-3 and J is TRBJ1-5; 12 bases match TRBD1. The V and J ends lost 4 bases and 1 base, in that order; junction bases with no gene match: 5. The CDR3 extends over 17 amino acids. Germline V gives CDR1 MNHEY, CDR2 SVGEGT. The CDR3 DNA is TGTGCCAGCAGTTCCCGGGACAGGGGGCAAAGCAATCAGCCCCAGCATTTT. Amino acids: CASSSRDRGQSNQPQHF.

This clonotype was found a few times. V is TRBV12-3 or TRBV12-4 and J is TRBJ1-5, with TRBD1 matching over 9 bases. CDR3 length: 15 amino acids. V was clipped by 1 base and J by 8 bases; unmatched bases: 6. CDR3 bases: TGTGCCAGCAGTTTAGTTGGACAGGGGAGGAAGCCCCAGCATTTT. Amino acids: CASSLVGQGRKPQHF.

This clonotype has a handful of counts. This rearrangement joins TRBV19 to TRBJ1-1; 10 nucleotides line up with TRBD1. The CDR3 runs 16 residues. V lost 5 bases and J lost 3; bases outside the gene matches: 9. Looked up from germline, CDR1 is LNHDA and CDR2 is SQIVND (reference sequence). The CDR3 DNA reads as TGTGCCAGTAGTTCCTATTCCGGGACAGGGGACACTGAAGCTTTCTTT. Its protein product is CASSSYSGTGDTEAFF.

The chain recombines TRBV20-1 with TRBJ2-7; D unresolved. This CDR3 spans 15 amino acids. V lost 0 bases, J lost 2 bases, and 14 bases lay in between. CDR1 is DFQATT and CDR2 is SNEGSKA in the germline V gene (reference sequence). CDR3 bases: TGCAGTGCTAGAGAGGGCTTCAAATCTACCTACGAGCAGTACTTC. It specifies CSAREGFKSTYEQYF.

J is TRBJ1-4 and V is TRBV27, with D possibly TRBD1 on 5 matching bases. This CDR3 comprises 13 residues. Germline lookup yields CDR1 MNHEY and CDR2 SMNVEV (reference sequence). Between the trimmed V and J ends, which lost 6 bases and 5 bases, there was a span of 10 bases. The CDR3 spells CASRGAGNEKLFF. DNA for the CDR3: TGTGCCAGCAGAGGGGCGGGCAATGAAAAACTGTTTTTT.

This clonotype came up many times. The gene calls are TRBV11-2 and TRBJ2-1; D unresolved. The V and J ends lost 0 bases and 9 bases respectively, with 3 bases between them. Germline V lookup: CDR1 SGHAT, CDR2 FQNNGV. The CDR3 extends over 11 amino acids. CDR3 amino acids: CASSLELEQFF. The DNA of the CDR3 is TGTGCCAGCAGCTTAGAACTTGAGCAGTTCTTC.

This clonotype was observed at least ten times. CDR3 loop: CASSRTSGRQETQYF. CDR3 bases: TGTGCCAGCAGTCGCACTAGCGGCAGACAAGAGACCCAGTACTTC. This chain links TRBV9 with TRBJ2-5; the match to TRBD2 covers 8 bases. CDR3 length: 15 residues. From germline, CDR1 is SGDLS and CDR2 YYNGEE. The V and J ends lost 5 bases and 2 bases, in that order; junction bases with no gene match: 8.

V gene TRBV12-5 combines with J gene TRBJ2-7; the D gene is possibly TRBD1 (6 bases). The V end was cut by 7 bases, the J end by 1 base, with 17 bases between. The CDR3 loop spans 15 amino acids. In germline, CDR1 is LGHNT, CDR2 FRNRAP. DNA for the CDR3: TGTGCTAGTGCCACTAACAGGGACACTTCCTACGAGCAGTACTTC. This sequence encodes CASATNRDTSYEQYF.

This clonotype was seen at least ten times. V usage is TRBV6-2 or TRBV6-3 and J usage is TRBJ2-1; D gene ambiguous. The germline CDR1 and CDR2 sequences are MNHEY and SVGEGT. This CDR3 comprises 12 residues. Written as DNA, the CDR3 is TGTGGTAATGTGCCGGCCTACAATGAGCAGTTCTTC. Its protein product is CGNVPAYNEQFF.

This clonotype showed up many times. J is TRBJ1-4 and V is TRBV2; 8 positions match TRBD1. The CDR3 has 14 residues. CDR1 is SNHLY and CDR2 is FYNNEI in the germline V gene. Losses at the gene ends were 6 bases for V and 8 bases for J; bases not matched to a gene: 8. This chain's CDR3 is CASRDRTGQEKLFF. For the CDR3, the DNA is TGTGCCAGCAGGGATAGGACAGGGCAAGAAAAACTGTTTTTT.

Concerning this clonotype: A much larger clone is a single base away; this may be a read error. CDR3: CASIDGEIVALQSPTDTQYF. CDR3 nucleotide sequence: TGTGCCAGCATCGATGGAGAAATAGTGGCCCTACAGAGTCCCACAGATACGCAGTATTTT. The chain employs TRBV5-5 and TRBJ2-3; D gene unclear. This CDR3 has 20 residues. Trimming left V 6 bases short and J 2 bases short, with 31 bases between. From germline, CDR1 is SGHKS and CDR2 YYEKEE (reference sequence).

This clonotype showed up many times. J is TRBJ1-6 and V is TRBV6-2 or TRBV6-3; D may be TRBD1 (6 bases). V gave up 2 bases and J gave up 9 bases, with 20 bases separating them. Germline loops: CDR1 MNHEY, CDR2 SVGEGT. The CDR3 length is 17 residues. The chain's CDR3 is CASSYRPGGEGSSPLHF. In DNA form, the CDR3 reads TGTGCCAGCAGTTACCGCCCCGGGGGCGAAGGGAGTTCACCCCTCCACTTT.

This clonotype was found many times. The rearrangement uses TRBV12-3 or TRBV12-4 and TRBJ2-7; 12 nucleotides match TRBD2. The ends lost 6 bases at V and 6 bases at J; junction bases unmatched: 6. The CDR3 spans 14 residues. CDR3 coding DNA: TGTGCCAGCAGGACTGGACTAGCGGGAAGCGAGCAGTACTTC. Translated: CASRTGLAGSEQYF.

The table lists this clonotype with many counts. This chain connects TRBV28 to TRBJ2-1; D not certain. Germline CDR1 MDHEN, CDR2 SYDVKM. Between the trimmed V and J ends, which lost 6 bases and 1 base, there was a span of 19 bases. This CDR3 contains 17 residues. The CDR3 reads CASSPNPGLVSYNEQFF. Written as DNA, the CDR3 is TGTGCCAGCAGCCCAAACCCCGGGCTAGTTTCCTACAATGAGCAGTTCTTC.

This clonotype turned up a few times. The V and J genes are TRBV5-1 and TRBJ2-1; 12 nucleotides agree with TRBD2. The germline CDR1 and CDR2 sequences are SGHRS and YFSETQ. CDR3 size: 15 residues. The V segment lost 8 bases and the J segment 4 bases; nucleotides outside the gene matches: 7. The chain's CDR3 is CARKLAGGQYNEQFF. CDR3 in DNA: TGCGCCAGGAAACTAGCGGGAGGCCAATACAATGAGCAGTTCTTC.

This clonotype was recorded at least ten times. This chain joins TRBV28 and TRBJ2-1; no clear D gene. Germline values: CDR1 MDHEN, CDR2 SYDVKM. The CDR3 runs 13 residues. V was pared by 5 bases and J by 5 bases, with 10 bases between. Here the CDR3 reads CASSQFRDNEQFF. The CDR3 bases are TGTGCCAGCAGTCAATTTAGAGACAATGAGCAGTTCTTC. Filled out from reference TRBV28 and TRBJ2-1, the complete variable domain reads DVKVTQSSRYLVKRTGEKVFLECVQDMDHENMFWYRQDPGLGLRLIYFSYDVKMKEKGDIPEGYSVSREKKERFSLILESASTNQTSMYLCASSQFRDNEQFFGPGTRLTVL.

This clonotype was detected a few times. V gene TRBV7-9 combines with J gene TRBJ2-5; maybe TRBD2 (7 bases). V dropped 1 base and J dropped 13 bases, with 16 bases sitting between them. From germline, CDR1 is SEHNR and CDR2 FQNEAQ (reference sequence). There are 13 residues in the CDR3. The CDR3 DNA sequence: TGTGCCAGCAGCTTAGGGGGGCGGGGGAGTTCGTACTTC. Translation: CASSLGGRGSSYF.

Of note for this clonotype: A much larger clone differs from this one at a single base, so this may be a read error. The final CDR3 position lacks the conserved phenylalanine or tryptophan, pointing to a likely read error. The gene calls are TRBV27 and TRBJ2-7, with 7 bases fitting TRBD2. Germline CDR1 MNHEY, CDR2 SMNVEV (reference sequence). V was clipped by 5 bases and J by 4 bases; unmatched bases: 17. The CDR3 length is 17 residues. The CDR3, as DNA: TGTGCCAGCAGTCCTGCGGAAGGACTAGGATTAGGTTACGAGCAGTACTCC. It is translated as CASSPAEGLGLGYEQYS.

This clonotype came up many times. The V and J genes are TRBV5-1 and TRBJ2-1; D possibly corresponds to TRBD1 (6 bases). This CDR3 has 17 residues. V lost 1 base and J 0 bases, leaving 14 bases between the germline ends. The germline gives CDR1 SGHRS, CDR2 YFSETQ. In nucleotides, the CDR3 is TGCGCCAGCAGCTTGCAACCTACAGGGAGCTCCTACAATGAGCAGTTCTTC. Its protein product is CASSLQPTGSSYNEQFF. Drawing the rest from reference TRBV5-1 and TRBJ2-1, the complete variable domain is KAGVTQTPRYLIKTRGQQVTLSCSPISGHRSVSWYQQTPGQGLQFLFEYFSETQRNKGNFPGRFSGRQFSNSRSEMNVSTLELGDSALYLCASSLQPTGSSYNEQFFGPGTRLTVL.

The chain employs TRBV10-1 and TRBJ2-3; weak D call: TRBD2 (5 bases). Germline V lookup: CDR1 WNHNN, CDR2 SYGVQD (reference sequence). This CDR3 is built from 15 residues. Trimming took off 0 bases at V and 5 bases at J, with 12 bases between the two ends. The CDR3 is CASSESAVEGDTQYF. The CDR3 nucleotides read TGCGCCAGCAGTGAGTCGGCGGTTGAGGGAGATACGCAGTATTTT.

A word on this clonotype: Mismatch with germline at one junction end may stem from a read error. The genes are TRBV19 and TRBJ2-1, with D unclear. Per the germline V gene, CDR1 is LNHDA and CDR2 is SQIVND (reference sequence). The CDR3 length is 12 residues. CDR3 loop: CATSEWEREQFF. The CDR3 DNA is TGTGCCACTAGTGAGTGGGAAAGAGAGCAGTTCTTC.

Concerning this clonotype itself: Being one base from a much bigger clone, this may be a read error. The chain joins TRBV10-3 to TRBJ2-4; 9 bases map to TRBD1. Germline CDR1 and CDR2: ENHRY and SYGVKD. The CDR3 is 14 amino acids. CDR3 in DNA: TGTGCCATCAGTAAGTCGGGACAGGGAAACATTCAGTACTTC. It translates to CAISKSGQGNIQYF.

This clonotype was seen a few times. The chain carries TRBV7-9 and TRBJ1-4; D possibly corresponds to TRBD1 (6 bases). V lost 5 bases to trimming and J lost 6 bases, with 19 bases between them. Germline-derived CDR1 and CDR2 are SEHNR and FQNEAQ (reference sequence). The CDR3 is 16 residues long. The CDR3 DNA sequence: TGTGCCAGCAGCACCCAGACAGGAGACGGATATGAAAAACTGTTTTTT. Its translation is CASSTQTGDGYEKLFF.

This clonotype has ten or more counts. The chain carries TRBV20-1 and TRBJ2-1, with 7 bases fitting TRBD2. The CDR3 length is 15 residues. The germline V gene has CDR1 DFQATT and CDR2 SNEGSKA (reference sequence). With 2 bases clipped from V and 0 bases from J, the junction kept 4 bases outside the gene matches. CDR3 in amino acids: CSARLADLSYNEQFF. In DNA form, the CDR3 reads TGCAGTGCTAGACTAGCGGACCTCTCCTACAATGAGCAGTTCTTC.

There are a few counts of this clonotype. The chain joins TRBV10-1 to TRBJ1-1; D gene uncertain. The CDR3 has 13 residues. CDR1 and CDR2 (germline): WNHNN, SYGVQD (reference sequence). V lost 2 bases to trimming and J lost 5 bases, with 9 bases between them. This CDR3 reads CASSEVSGTEAFF. The DNA for the CDR3 is TGCGCCAGCAGTGAGGTGTCAGGAACTGAAGCTTTCTTT.

This clonotype was seen ten or more times. V gene TRBV5-1 combines with J gene TRBJ2-7; D is ambiguous. V was cut by 0 bases and J by 5 bases, with 3 bases left in between. Germline V gene sequence: CDR1 SGHRS, CDR2 YFSETQ. The CDR3 runs 11 residues. The CDR3 loop reads CASSLEHEQYF. DNA of the CDR3: TGCGCCAGCAGCTTGGAACACGAGCAGTACTTC.

The rearrangement uses TRBV7-2 and TRBJ2-3; the D gene is possibly TRBD2 (6 bases). V was trimmed by 5 bases and J by 3 bases, leaving 18 bases between them. CDR3 length: 16 amino acids. Germline V lookup: CDR1 SGHTA, CDR2 FQGNSA. The DNA of the CDR3 is TGTGCCAGCAGCCGTGGAGCCCCAGCGGGTACAGATACGCAGTATTTT. This translates into CASSRGAPAGTDTQYF. The full variable domain, its missing parts supplied by reference TRBV7-2 and TRBJ2-3, is GAGVSQSPSNKVTEKGKDVELRCDPISGHTALYWYRQSLGQGLEFLIYFQGNSAPDKSGLPSDRFSAERTGGSVSTLTIQRTQQEDSAVYLCASSRGAPAGTDTQYFGPGTRLTVL.